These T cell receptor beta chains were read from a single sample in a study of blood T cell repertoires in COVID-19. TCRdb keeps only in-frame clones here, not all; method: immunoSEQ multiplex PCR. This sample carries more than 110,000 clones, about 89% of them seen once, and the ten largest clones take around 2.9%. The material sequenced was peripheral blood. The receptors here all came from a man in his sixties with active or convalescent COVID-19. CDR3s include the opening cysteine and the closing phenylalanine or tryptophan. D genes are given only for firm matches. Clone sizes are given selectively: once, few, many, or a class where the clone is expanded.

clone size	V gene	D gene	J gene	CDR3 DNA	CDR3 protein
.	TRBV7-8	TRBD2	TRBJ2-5	TGTGCCAGCAGCAGGACTAGCGGGAGAGAGACCCAGTACTTC	CASSRTSGRETQYF
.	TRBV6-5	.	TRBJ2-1	TGTGCCAGCAGAGGACAGAGCTACAATGAGCAGTTCTTC	CASRGQSYNEQFF
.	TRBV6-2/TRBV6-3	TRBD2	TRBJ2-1	TGTGCCAGCAGTTATAGCGGGGGGGAGGGGGAGCAGTTCTTC	CASSYSGGEGEQFF
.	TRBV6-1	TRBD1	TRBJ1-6	TGTGCCAGCAGTGAAGGGCCAGGGGGTATTAAGAATTCACCCCTCCACTTT	CASSEGPGGIKNSPLHF
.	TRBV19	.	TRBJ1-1	TGTGCCAGCAGCCTTGGGGGCAACACTGAAGCTTTCTTT	CASSLGGNTEAFF
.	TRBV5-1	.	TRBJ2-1	TGCGCCAGCAGCTTGGAGGGGCCGGGTGAGCAGTTCTTC	CASSLEGPGEQFF
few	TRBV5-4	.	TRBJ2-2	TGTGCCAGCAGCCTGTCTAGCAGGATTGACACCGGGGAGCTGTTTTTT	CASSLSSRIDTGELFF
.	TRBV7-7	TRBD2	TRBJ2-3	TGTGCTAGCAGCCGAGCACGGGGGGATCGAGATACGCAGTATTTT	CASSRARGDRDTQYF
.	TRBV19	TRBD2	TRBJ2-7	TGTGCCAGTTCTTCCGGGACTAGCGGGTGGGACGAGCAGTACTTC	CASSSGTSGWDEQYF
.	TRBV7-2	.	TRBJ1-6	TGTGCCAGCAGCTTAGTCGCTACAGCCGGAAAGATACAGCCCCTCCACTTT	CASSLVATAGKIQPLHF
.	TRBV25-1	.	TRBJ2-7	TGTGCCAGCAGCCAGACAGGTTCAAGGTACGAGCAGTACTTC	CASSQTGSRYEQYF
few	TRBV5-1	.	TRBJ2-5	TGCGCCAGCAGCCCGAGCGACCCTAAAGAGACCCAGTACTTC	CASSPSDPKETQYF
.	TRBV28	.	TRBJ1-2	TGTGCCAGCAGTGGCCTGGCGGGATCTATGCGCTACACCTTC	CASSGLAGSMRYTF
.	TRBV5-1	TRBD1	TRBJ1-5	TGCGCCAGCAGCTTGGTAGGGGGCGCCAATCAGCCCCAGCATTTT	CASSLVGGANQPQHF
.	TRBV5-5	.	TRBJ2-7	TGTGCCAGCAGCTTCCGTGCAGGGGTGGCCTACGAGCAGTACTTC	CASSFRAGVAYEQYF
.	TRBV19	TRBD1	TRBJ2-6	TGTGCCAGTAGTATGGGACAGGGCTCTGGGGCCAACGTCCTGACTTTC	CASSMGQGSGANVLTF
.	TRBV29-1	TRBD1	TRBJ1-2	TGCAGCGTTGAAACAGGGGGCTATGGCTACACCTTC	CSVETGGYGYTF
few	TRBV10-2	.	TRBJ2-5	TGCGCCAGCAGCGCCAGGGGAGAGACCCAGTACTTC	CASSARGETQYF
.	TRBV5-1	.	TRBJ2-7	TGCGCCAGCAGCTTGAGTGTAAGATCCGGGAACGAGCAGTACTTC	CASSLSVRSGNEQYF
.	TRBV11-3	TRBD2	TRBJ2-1	TGTGCCAGCAGCCCTCGACTAGCGGGAGGGCGCGAGCAGTTCTTC	CASSPRLAGGREQFF
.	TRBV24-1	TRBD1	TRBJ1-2	TGTGCCACCAGTGATTCAGACAGGGATGTTAATGGCTACACCTTC	CATSDSDRDVNGYTF
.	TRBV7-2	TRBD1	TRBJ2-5	TGTGCCAGCAGCCCTAGGGGACAGATCCAAGAGACCCAGTACTTC	CASSPRGQIQETQYF
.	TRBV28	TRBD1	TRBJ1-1	TGTGCCAGCAGTTTGCGGACAGGGGAAGCTTTCTTT	CASSLRTGEAFF
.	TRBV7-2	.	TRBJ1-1	TGTGCCAGCAGCTTAACTACGTTGAACACTGAAGCTTTCTTT	CASSLTTLNTEAFF
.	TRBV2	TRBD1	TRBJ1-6	TGTGCCAGCAGGGAAGACAGGGAGTCACCCCTCCACTTT	CASREDRESPLHF
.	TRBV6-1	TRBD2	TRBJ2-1	TGTGCCAGCAGTGCGGGTCGGGGGGGGACTTACAATGAGCAGTTCTTC	CASSAGRGGTYNEQFF
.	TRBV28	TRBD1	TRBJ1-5	TGTGCCAGCAGTGCTCCATGGGCAGGGGGATCTCAGCCCCAGCATTTT	CASSAPWAGGSQPQHF
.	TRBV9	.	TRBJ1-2	TGTGCCAGCAGCATCGGGGGACTTGGAGAGGGCTACACCTTC	CASSIGGLGEGYTF
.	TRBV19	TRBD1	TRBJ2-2	TGTGCCAGTAGTATCGGGACAGGGGACACCGGGGAGCTGTTTTTT	CASSIGTGDTGELFF
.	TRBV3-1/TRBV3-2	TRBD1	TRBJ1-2	TGTGCCAGCAGCAACCACCCCAGGGGGGATGGCTACACCTTC	CASSNHPRGDGYTF
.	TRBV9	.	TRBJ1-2	TGTGCCAGCAGCGTCCCTATTACAGGGAACAATGGCTACACCTTC	CASSVPITGNNGYTF
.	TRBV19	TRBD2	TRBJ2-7	TGTGCCAGTAGTAGGCTAGCGGGGGCCTACGAGCAGTACTTC	CASSRLAGAYEQYF
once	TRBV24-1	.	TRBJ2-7	TGTGCCACCAGTGGTTTACCCCGCCCCGGTGGCTCCTACGAGCAGTACTTC	CATSGLPRPGGSYEQYF
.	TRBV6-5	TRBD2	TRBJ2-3	TGTGCCATCTCCCCCAGCGGGGTTAGCACAGATACGCAGTATTTT	CAISPSGVSTDTQYF
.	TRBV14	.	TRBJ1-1	TGTGCCAGCAGCCCGGTTGGGGGCGGCACTGAAGCTTTCTTT	CASSPVGGGTEAFF
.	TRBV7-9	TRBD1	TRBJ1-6	TGTGCCAGCAGCCTGGGACAGGGGTTAAATTCACCCCTCCACTTT	CASSLGQGLNSPLHF
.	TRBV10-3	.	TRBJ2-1	TGTGCCATCAGTGGATCGACGCGGGCCAGTTTAGTCAATGAGCAGTTCTTC	CAISGSTRASLVNEQFF
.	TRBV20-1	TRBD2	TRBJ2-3	TGCAGTGCTAGTGGCCAGCGGGGGGGACTCGGAGATACGCAGTATTTT	CSASGQRGGLGDTQYF
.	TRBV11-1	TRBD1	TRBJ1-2	TGTGCCAGCAGCCCACGGACAGGGAGGTATGGCTACACCTTC	CASSPRTGRYGYTF
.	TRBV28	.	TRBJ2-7	TGTGCCAGCACCCCAAGGGGATACGAGCAGTACTTC	CASTPRGYEQYF
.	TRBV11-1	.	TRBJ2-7	TGTGCCAGCAGCTTCGTCTCTTCGTCCAGCGAGCAGTACTTC	CASSFVSSSSEQYF
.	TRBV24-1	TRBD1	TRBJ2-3	TGTGCCACCAGTGATTACGGACAGGGTGGAGATACGCAGTATTTT	CATSDYGQGGDTQYF
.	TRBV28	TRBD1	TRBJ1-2	TGTGCCAGCTATCCGGGACAGACAAACTATGGCTACACCTTC	CASYPGQTNYGYTF
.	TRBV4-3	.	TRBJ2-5	TGCGCCAGCAGCCAAGGGCTCCAAGAGACCCAGTACTTC	CASSQGLQETQYF
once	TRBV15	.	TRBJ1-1	TGTGCCACCAGCAGAGATCGTAAGACACGGGGTACTGAAGCTTTCTTT	CATSRDRKTRGTEAFF
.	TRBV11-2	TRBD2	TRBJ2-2	TGTGCCAGCAGCCCGTTCCGGGCGGGAGGGATGGCGAACACCGGGGAGCTGTTTTTT	CASSPFRAGGMANTGELFF